The rows below give T cell receptor beta chains drawn from one sample of a study of shared clonotypes between healthy human individuals. Using immunoSEQ multiplex PCR, the repertoire was profiled, and TCRdb retains in-frame clones only, with some absent. The repertoire holds hundreds of thousands of clones, with less than 80% as singletons. The specimen was memory CD4+ T cells sorted from blood. The receptors originated from a woman aged 30 to 39 in good health. Both conserved end residues are part of each CDR3. The order of the fields is D gene, J gene, V gene, clone size, CDR3 DNA, CDR3 protein. The D gene is left open where the match is weak. Clone size, where shown, is once, few, many, or a class for clones that have expanded.

d_gene: -; j_gene: TRBJ1-4; v_gene: TRBV27; abundance: -; CDR3nt: TGTGCCAGCAGCCCTGCCGGGGTGTACGAAAAACTGTTTTTT; CDR3aa: CASSPAGVYEKLFF
d_gene: TRBD1; j_gene: TRBJ1-2; v_gene: TRBV7-6; abundance: -; CDR3nt: TGTGCCAGCAGCTTGGGACAGGGAGCCTATGGCTACACCTTC; CDR3aa: CASSLGQGAYGYTF
d_gene: TRBD1; j_gene: TRBJ2-5; v_gene: TRBV29-1; abundance: -; CDR3nt: TGCAGCGTTGAGGGGGACAGTGGAGGAGGACAAGAGACCCAGTACTTC; CDR3aa: CSVEGDSGGGQETQYF
d_gene: -; j_gene: TRBJ2-1; v_gene: TRBV2; abundance: -; CDR3nt: TGTGCCAGCACTCGACTCGTCTCCTACAATGAGCAGTTCTTC; CDR3aa: CASTRLVSYNEQFF
d_gene: TRBD2; j_gene: TRBJ2-1; v_gene: TRBV29-1; abundance: -; CDR3nt: TGCAGCGTTGAAACATCCCACTTTTGGCGGGAGGGCCTGGGTGAGCAGTTCTTC; CDR3aa: CSVETSHFWREGLGEQFF
d_gene: TRBD2; j_gene: TRBJ2-1; v_gene: TRBV19; abundance: -; CDR3nt: TGTGCCAGTAGAGAAGCGGGAGTGCCGTTCTTC; CDR3aa: CASREAGVPFF
d_gene: -; j_gene: TRBJ2-1; v_gene: TRBV2; abundance: -; CDR3nt: TGTGCCAGCAGTGTGATAAGGCTAGCGCACAATGAGCAGTTCTTC; CDR3aa: CASSVIRLAHNEQFF
d_gene: TRBD1; j_gene: TRBJ2-7; v_gene: TRBV25-1; abundance: -; CDR3nt: TGTGCCAGCAGTGAAACCGGGACAGGGGGATACGAGCAGTACTTC; CDR3aa: CASSETGTGGYEQYF
d_gene: -; j_gene: TRBJ2-1; v_gene: TRBV5-1; abundance: -; CDR3nt: TGCGCCAGCAGCTTGTTGGCATGGGAGCAGTTCTTC; CDR3aa: CASSLLAWEQFF
d_gene: -; j_gene: TRBJ2-5; v_gene: TRBV28; abundance: -; CDR3nt: TGTGCCAGCAGACTAGCACCCGAGACCCAGTACTTC; CDR3aa: CASRLAPETQYF
d_gene: -; j_gene: TRBJ2-5; v_gene: TRBV6-5; abundance: -; CDR3nt: TGTGCCAGCAGTGCCAGGGGTGAGACCCAGTACTTC; CDR3aa: CASSARGETQYF
d_gene: TRBD2; j_gene: TRBJ2-1; v_gene: TRBV6-5; abundance: few; CDR3nt: TGTGCCAGCAGTTATCTCCTTAGCGGGACCGCGAATGAGCAGTTCTTC; CDR3aa: CASSYLLSGTANEQFF
d_gene: TRBD1; j_gene: TRBJ2-7; v_gene: TRBV11-2; abundance: -; CDR3nt: TGTGCCAGCAGCGAAGGCGGGACAGGGACCTACGAGCAGTACTTC; CDR3aa: CASSEGGTGTYEQYF
d_gene: -; j_gene: TRBJ1-1; v_gene: TRBV28; abundance: -; CDR3nt: TGTGCCAGCATGATAGGGGCTCTAGGGGGGCGAACTGAAGCTTTCTTT; CDR3aa: CASMIGALGGRTEAFF
d_gene: -; j_gene: TRBJ2-2; v_gene: TRBV11-2; abundance: -; CDR3nt: TGTGCCAGCAGCTTAGTTGTGGGGCCGGGGGAGCTGTTTTTT; CDR3aa: CASSLVVGPGELFF
d_gene: TRBD1; j_gene: TRBJ1-2; v_gene: TRBV5-4; abundance: many; CDR3nt: TGTGCCAGCAGCCGAGACAGGGTCGGTGGCTACACCTTC; CDR3aa: CASSRDRVGGYTF
d_gene: -; j_gene: TRBJ1-2; v_gene: TRBV7-2; abundance: -; CDR3nt: TGTGCCAGCAGCTTATGGGACGTCGGCTATGGCTACACCTTC; CDR3aa: CASSLWDVGYGYTF
d_gene: TRBD1; j_gene: TRBJ1-3; v_gene: TRBV5-1; abundance: -; CDR3nt: TGCGCCAGCAGCGCCGGACAGGGGAACACCATATATTTT; CDR3aa: CASSAGQGNTIYF
d_gene: -; j_gene: TRBJ1-2; v_gene: TRBV2; abundance: -; CDR3nt: TGTGCCAGCATGGGACTAGGAGGTGGCTACACCTTC; CDR3aa: CASMGLGGGYTF
d_gene: TRBD2; j_gene: TRBJ2-7; v_gene: TRBV5-1; abundance: -; CDR3nt: TGCGCCAGCAGCTTGGGTGTTAGCGGGTACTACGAGCAGTACTTC; CDR3aa: CASSLGVSGYYEQYF
d_gene: TRBD1; j_gene: TRBJ2-3; v_gene: TRBV6-1; abundance: -; CDR3nt: TGTGCCAGCAGTGTGTACGACAGGGGGAGCACAGATACGCAGTATTTT; CDR3aa: CASSVYDRGSTDTQYF
d_gene: TRBD1; j_gene: TRBJ2-7; v_gene: TRBV7-9; abundance: once; CDR3nt: TGTGCCAGCAGCTTGGACAGGGGGCTTGGCGAGCAGTACTTC; CDR3aa: CASSLDRGLGEQYF
d_gene: TRBD2; j_gene: TRBJ2-1; v_gene: TRBV5-1; abundance: -; CDR3nt: TGCGCCAGCAGCTTGGTAGCGGGAGGATCCTACAATGAGCAGTTCTTC; CDR3aa: CASSLVAGGSYNEQFF
d_gene: TRBD1; j_gene: TRBJ2-7; v_gene: TRBV5-1; abundance: -; CDR3nt: TGCGCCAGCAGCGCTCTGGACAGGGTGGACGAGCAGTACTTC; CDR3aa: CASSALDRVDEQYF
d_gene: -; j_gene: TRBJ1-5; v_gene: TRBV10-1; abundance: many; CDR3nt: TGCGCCAGCCTCAATCAGCCCCAGCATTTT; CDR3aa: CASLNQPQHF
d_gene: -; j_gene: TRBJ2-1; v_gene: TRBV28; abundance: -; CDR3nt: TGTGCCAGCAGTTTAAGAGGGAGTGCCTCCAATGAGCAGTTCTTC; CDR3aa: CASSLRGSASNEQFF
d_gene: TRBD2; j_gene: TRBJ2-1; v_gene: TRBV14; abundance: -; CDR3nt: TGTGCCAGCAGTACGCTAGCGGGAGTCTCCTACAATGAGCAGTTCTTC; CDR3aa: CASSTLAGVSYNEQFF
d_gene: -; j_gene: TRBJ1-1; v_gene: TRBV5-4; abundance: -; CDR3nt: TGTGCCAGCAGCTTAGGGCGGGTGGACACTGAAGCTTTCTTT; CDR3aa: CASSLGRVDTEAFF
d_gene: TRBD1; j_gene: TRBJ1-2; v_gene: TRBV18; abundance: few; CDR3nt: TGTGCCAGCTCACCGGACAGGGAGTCCTATGGCTACACCTTC; CDR3aa: CASSPDRESYGYTF
d_gene: -; j_gene: TRBJ2-1; v_gene: TRBV10-2; abundance: -; CDR3nt: TGCGCCAGCAGTGGGGGCGGGCGGAGCTCCTACAATGAGCAGTTCTTC; CDR3aa: CASSGGGRSSYNEQFF
d_gene: -; j_gene: TRBJ1-4; v_gene: TRBV6-6; abundance: -; CDR3nt: TGTGCCAGCAGTTACACCCAAGAAAAACTGTTTTTT; CDR3aa: CASSYTQEKLFF
d_gene: -; j_gene: TRBJ2-5; v_gene: TRBV2; abundance: -; CDR3nt: TGTGCCAGCGCTGACAACCAAGAGACCCAGTACTTC; CDR3aa: CASADNQETQYF
d_gene: -; j_gene: TRBJ2-7; v_gene: TRBV5-1; abundance: few; CDR3nt: TGCGCCAGCAGCTTGCGGGACGGCGAGCAGTACTTC; CDR3aa: CASSLRDGEQYF
d_gene: -; j_gene: TRBJ2-5; v_gene: TRBV2; abundance: -; CDR3nt: TGTGCCAGCAGACTAGCAGAATGGGAGAGACAAGAGACCCAGTACTTC; CDR3aa: CASRLAEWERQETQYF
d_gene: -; j_gene: TRBJ2-3; v_gene: TRBV9; abundance: -; CDR3nt: TGTGCCAGCACCCTACTCAGCGGTGGCACAGATACGCAGTATTTT; CDR3aa: CASTLLSGGTDTQYF
d_gene: TRBD1; j_gene: TRBJ1-2; v_gene: TRBV5-6; abundance: -; CDR3nt: TGTGCCAGCAGCCCAAGGGACAGGGCGAGCTACACCTTC; CDR3aa: CASSPRDRASYTF
d_gene: -; j_gene: TRBJ2-1; v_gene: TRBV25-1; abundance: many; CDR3nt: TGTGCCAGCAGTCCCCGACAGCAAAGGAGTTACAATGAGCAGTTCTTC; CDR3aa: CASSPRQQRSYNEQFF
d_gene: TRBD2; j_gene: TRBJ2-5; v_gene: TRBV5-4; abundance: -; CDR3nt: TGTGCCAGCAGCCCCGGAGGGACTAGCCAGGAGACCCAGTACTTC; CDR3aa: CASSPGGTSQETQYF
d_gene: -; j_gene: TRBJ1-5; v_gene: TRBV5-6; abundance: once; CDR3nt: TGTGCCAGCAGCTTGGGGGGGCAGCTAAATCAGCCCCAGCATTTT; CDR3aa: CASSLGGQLNQPQHF
d_gene: -; j_gene: TRBJ2-7; v_gene: TRBV5-4; abundance: -; CDR3nt: TGTGCCAGCAGCTTGGCCGGGGGTAGATCCTACGAGCAGTACTTC; CDR3aa: CASSLAGGRSYEQYF
d_gene: -; j_gene: TRBJ1-6; v_gene: TRBV7-6; abundance: -; CDR3nt: TGTGCCAGCAGCTTCCGGACGCGGAGCTCCTATAATTCACCCCTCCACTTT; CDR3aa: CASSFRTRSSYNSPLHF
d_gene: -; j_gene: TRBJ2-1; v_gene: TRBV7-9; abundance: -; CDR3nt: TGTGCCAGCAGCTTCCGTCAATTAAAGGGGGGCACCCCCTACAATGAGCAGTTCTTC; CDR3aa: CASSFRQLKGGTPYNEQFF
d_gene: -; j_gene: TRBJ2-3; v_gene: TRBV7-9; abundance: -; CDR3nt: TGTGCCAGCAGCTCCGACAGTCTCGGGACAGATACGCAGTATTTT; CDR3aa: CASSSDSLGTDTQYF
d_gene: -; j_gene: TRBJ1-1; v_gene: TRBV10-1; abundance: -; CDR3nt: TGCGCCAGCAGCCGAGACGGGTGGGACACTGAAGCTTTCTTT; CDR3aa: CASSRDGWDTEAFF
d_gene: TRBD2; j_gene: TRBJ2-7; v_gene: TRBV7-2; abundance: few; CDR3nt: TGTGCCAGCAGCTTAGGGCTAGCGGGAGGCGAGCAGTACTTC; CDR3aa: CASSLGLAGGEQYF
d_gene: TRBD2; j_gene: TRBJ2-2; v_gene: TRBV5-5; abundance: -; CDR3nt: TGTGCCAGCAGCTTGAAAGCTCTAGCGGGAATGACCGGGGAGCTGTTTTTT; CDR3aa: CASSLKALAGMTGELFF
d_gene: TRBD2; j_gene: TRBJ2-1; v_gene: TRBV7-9; abundance: -; CDR3nt: TGTGCCAGCTTATCGAGCGGGAGAAATCCTTACAATGAGCAGTTCTTC; CDR3aa: CASLSSGRNPYNEQFF
d_gene: TRBD1; j_gene: TRBJ2-6; v_gene: TRBV7-9; abundance: many; CDR3nt: TGTGCCAGCAGCCCCAAGCGGACAGGCGGCTCTGGGGCCAACGTCCTGACTTTC; CDR3aa: CASSPKRTGGSGANVLTF
d_gene: TRBD1; j_gene: TRBJ1-3; v_gene: TRBV27; abundance: many; CDR3nt: TGTGCCAGCAGGAGGGGGCAAGCGGAAAACACCATATATTTT; CDR3aa: CASRRGQAENTIYF
d_gene: -; j_gene: TRBJ2-4; v_gene: TRBV5-4; abundance: -; CDR3nt: TGTGCCAGCAGCATCGACAGTATAGCCAAAAACATTCAGTACTTC; CDR3aa: CASSIDSIAKNIQYF
d_gene: TRBD1; j_gene: TRBJ2-3; v_gene: TRBV6-1; abundance: -; CDR3nt: TGTGCCAGCAGAGAGCAGGGGGCCGTAGATACGCAGTATTTT; CDR3aa: CASREQGAVDTQYF
d_gene: TRBD2; j_gene: TRBJ2-7; v_gene: TRBV7-6; abundance: -; CDR3nt: TGTGCCAGCAGCTTAAGCCCCCCAGCGGGAGGCCCTAGCGAGCAGTACTTC; CDR3aa: CASSLSPPAGGPSEQYF
d_gene: -; j_gene: TRBJ1-3; v_gene: TRBV13; abundance: -; CDR3nt: TGTGCCAGCAGCCCTATCGGCTCTGGAAACACCATATATTTT; CDR3aa: CASSPIGSGNTIYF
d_gene: -; j_gene: TRBJ1-5; v_gene: TRBV6-1; abundance: -; CDR3nt: TGTGCCAGCAAGAGTGTTACTCAGCCCCAGCATTTT; CDR3aa: CASKSVTQPQHF
d_gene: TRBD2; j_gene: TRBJ2-5; v_gene: TRBV11-2; abundance: -; CDR3nt: TGTGCCAGCAGCCCGGGGACTAGCGGCGCGGCCCAGTACTTC; CDR3aa: CASSPGTSGAAQYF
d_gene: -; j_gene: TRBJ2-3; v_gene: TRBV7-9; abundance: once; CDR3nt: TGTGCCAGCAGCTTGGCGGGGCTTGCGACAGATACGCAGTATTTT; CDR3aa: CASSLAGLATDTQYF
d_gene: TRBD2; j_gene: TRBJ2-3; v_gene: TRBV10-1; abundance: -; CDR3nt: TGCGCCAGCAGTCAAAGTGGGCTAGCGGGACCTGACACAGATACGCAGTATTTT; CDR3aa: CASSQSGLAGPDTDTQYF